The present entry profiles one T cell receptor (beta chain) with its context. The source of the sample is a study of blood T cell repertoires in COVID-19. The germline V gene has CDR1 LNHNV and CDR2 YYDKDF (reference sequence). Deletions cut 5 bases from V and 0 bases from J, with 13 bases between. The CDR3 extends over 15 amino acids. Authors' analysis steps: Amplifying reference gene primers gave estimates of nucleated cell counts. The data were produced by immunoSEQ multiplex PCR, yet TCRdb's version contains in-frame clones alone and is incomplete. The D gene and trimming were derived from the DNA, and the V and J assignments and clone size from that table. Among some 200,000 clones, 88% were seen once, and the ten largest hold roughly 5.6%.

Sequenced input: peripheral blood. This clonotype was obtained from a middle-aged man with active or convalescent COVID-19. The J gene is TRBJ1-1, the V gene TRBV15, with D hard to call. The CDR3, as DNA: TGTGCCACCAGCGGTCTGCGGGGTCTGAACACTGAAGCTTTCTTT. The encoded protein is CATSGLRGLNTEAFF.